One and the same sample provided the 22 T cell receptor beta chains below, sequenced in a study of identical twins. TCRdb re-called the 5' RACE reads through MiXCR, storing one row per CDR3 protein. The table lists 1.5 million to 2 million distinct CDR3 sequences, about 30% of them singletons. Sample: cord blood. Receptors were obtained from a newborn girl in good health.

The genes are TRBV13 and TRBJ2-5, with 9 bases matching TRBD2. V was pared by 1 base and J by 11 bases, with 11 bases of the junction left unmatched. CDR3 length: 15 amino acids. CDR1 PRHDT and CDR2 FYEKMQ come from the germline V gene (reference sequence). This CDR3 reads CASSLDPSSGKEQYF. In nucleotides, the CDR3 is TGTGCCAGCAGCTTAGACCCATCTAGCGGGAAGGAGCAGTACTTC.

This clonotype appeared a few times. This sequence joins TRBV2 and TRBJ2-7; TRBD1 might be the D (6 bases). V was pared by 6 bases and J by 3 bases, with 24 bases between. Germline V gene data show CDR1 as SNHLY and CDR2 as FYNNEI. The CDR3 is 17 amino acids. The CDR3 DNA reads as TGTGCCAGCAGGTCACACAGCCTCCGGGACACCTACTACGAGCAGTACTTC. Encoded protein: CASRSHSLRDTYYEQYF. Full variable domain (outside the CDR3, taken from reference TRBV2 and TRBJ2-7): EPEVTQTPSHQVTQMGQEVILRCVPISNHLYFYWYRQILGQKVEFLVSFYNNEISEKSEIFDDQFSVERPDGSNFTLKIRSTKLEDSAMYFCASRSHSLRDTYYEQYFGPGTRLTVT.

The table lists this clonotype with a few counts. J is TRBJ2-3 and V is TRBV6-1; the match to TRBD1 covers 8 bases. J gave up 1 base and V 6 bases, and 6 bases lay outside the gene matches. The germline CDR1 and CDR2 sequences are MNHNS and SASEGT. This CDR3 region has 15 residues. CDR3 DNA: TGTGCCAGCAGCGCGGACAGGGTTCGCACAGATACGCAGTATTTT. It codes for CASSADRVRTDTQYF.

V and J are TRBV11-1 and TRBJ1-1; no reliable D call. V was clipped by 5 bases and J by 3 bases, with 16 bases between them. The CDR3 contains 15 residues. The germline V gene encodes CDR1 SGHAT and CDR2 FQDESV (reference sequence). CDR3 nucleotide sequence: TGTGCCAGCAGCGAAGGGCGTGAGGGTTACACTGAAGCTTTCTTT. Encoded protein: CASSEGREGYTEAFF.

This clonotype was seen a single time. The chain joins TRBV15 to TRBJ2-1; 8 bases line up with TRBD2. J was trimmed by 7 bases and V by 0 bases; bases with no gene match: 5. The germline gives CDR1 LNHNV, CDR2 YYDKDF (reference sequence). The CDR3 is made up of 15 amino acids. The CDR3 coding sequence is TGTGCCACCAGCAGAGATAGGATAGCGGGAAATGAGCAGTTCTTC. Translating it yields CATSRDRIAGNEQFF.

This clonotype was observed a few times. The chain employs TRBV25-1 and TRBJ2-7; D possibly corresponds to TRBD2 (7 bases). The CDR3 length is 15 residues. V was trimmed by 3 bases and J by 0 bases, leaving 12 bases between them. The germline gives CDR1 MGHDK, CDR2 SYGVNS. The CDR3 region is CASSDVGGLSYEQYF. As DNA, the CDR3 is TGTGCCAGCAGTGACGTGGGGGGGCTCTCCTACGAGCAGTACTTC.

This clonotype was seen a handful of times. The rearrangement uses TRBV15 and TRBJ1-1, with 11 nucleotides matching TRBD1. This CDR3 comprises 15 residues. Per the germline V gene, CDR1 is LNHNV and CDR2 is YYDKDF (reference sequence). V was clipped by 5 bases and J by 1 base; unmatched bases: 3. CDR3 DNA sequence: TGTGCCACCAGCTGGGACAGGGGGGGGAACACTGAAGCTTTCTTT. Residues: CATSWDRGGNTEAFF.

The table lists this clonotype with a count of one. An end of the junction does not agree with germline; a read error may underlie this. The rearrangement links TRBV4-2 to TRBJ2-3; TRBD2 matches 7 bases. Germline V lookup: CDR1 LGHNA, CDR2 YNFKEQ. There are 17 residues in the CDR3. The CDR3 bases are TGTGCCAGCCGCCAAGAAAGAATGGCGGGAGCTCGAGATACGCAGTATTTT. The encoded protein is CASRQERMAGARDTQYF.

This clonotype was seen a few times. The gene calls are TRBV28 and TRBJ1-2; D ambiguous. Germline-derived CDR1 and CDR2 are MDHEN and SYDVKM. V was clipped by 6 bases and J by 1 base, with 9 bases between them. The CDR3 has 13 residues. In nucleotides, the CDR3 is TGTGCCAGCAGAACGAGGGTTAACTATGGCTACACCTTC. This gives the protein CASRTRVNYGYTF.

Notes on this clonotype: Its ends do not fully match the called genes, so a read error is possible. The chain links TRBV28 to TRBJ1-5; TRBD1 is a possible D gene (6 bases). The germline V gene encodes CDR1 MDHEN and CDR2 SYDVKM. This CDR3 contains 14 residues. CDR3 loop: CAGSPGAEGQPQHF. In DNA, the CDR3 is TGTGCCGGCAGTCCGGGGGCGGAGGGTCAGCCCCAGCATTTT. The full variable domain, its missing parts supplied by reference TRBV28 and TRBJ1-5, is DVKVTQSSRYLVKRTGEKVFLECVQDMDHENMFWYRQDPGLGLRLIYFSYDVKMKEKGDIPEGYSVSREKKERFSLILESASTNQTSMYLCAGSPGAEGQPQHFGDGTRLSIL.

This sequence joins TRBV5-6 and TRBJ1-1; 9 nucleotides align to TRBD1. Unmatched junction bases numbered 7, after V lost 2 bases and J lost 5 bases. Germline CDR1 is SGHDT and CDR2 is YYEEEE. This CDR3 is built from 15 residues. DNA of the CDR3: TGTGCCAGCAGCTTTTTGCTCGGGACAGGGACTGAAGCTTTCTTT. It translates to CASSFLLGTGTEAFF.

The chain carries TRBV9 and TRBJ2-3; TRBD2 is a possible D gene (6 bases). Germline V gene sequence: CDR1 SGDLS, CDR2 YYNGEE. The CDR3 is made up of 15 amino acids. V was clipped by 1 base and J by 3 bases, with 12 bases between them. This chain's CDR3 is CASSVRRDGTDTQYF. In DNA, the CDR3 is TGTGCCAGCAGCGTAAGGCGGGATGGTACAGATACGCAGTATTTT.

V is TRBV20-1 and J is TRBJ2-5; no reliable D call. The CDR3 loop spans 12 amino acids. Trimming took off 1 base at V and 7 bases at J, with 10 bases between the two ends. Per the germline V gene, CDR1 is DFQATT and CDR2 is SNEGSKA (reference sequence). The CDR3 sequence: CSARVKVGTQYF. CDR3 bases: TGCAGTGCTAGAGTCAAGGTCGGGACCCAGTACTTC.

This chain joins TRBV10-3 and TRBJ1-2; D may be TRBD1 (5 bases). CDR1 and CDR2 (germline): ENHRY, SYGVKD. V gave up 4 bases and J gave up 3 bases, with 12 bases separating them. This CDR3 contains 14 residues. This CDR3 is CAISGGDGYYGYTF. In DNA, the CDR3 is TGTGCCATCAGTGGGGGGGACGGATACTATGGCTACACCTTC.

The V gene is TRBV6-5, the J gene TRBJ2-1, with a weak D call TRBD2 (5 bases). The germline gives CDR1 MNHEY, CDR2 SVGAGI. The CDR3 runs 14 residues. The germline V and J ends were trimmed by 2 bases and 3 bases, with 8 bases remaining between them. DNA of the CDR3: TGTGCCAGCAGTTACCTCCGGGACTACAATGAGCAGTTCTTC. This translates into CASSYLRDYNEQFF.

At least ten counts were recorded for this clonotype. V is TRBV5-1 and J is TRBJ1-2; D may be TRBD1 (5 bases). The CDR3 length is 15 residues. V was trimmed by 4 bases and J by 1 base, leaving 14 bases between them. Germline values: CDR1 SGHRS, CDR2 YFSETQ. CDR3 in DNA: TGCGCCAGCAGCGGCATCGGGACCTATAACTATGGCTACACCTTC. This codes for CASSGIGTYNYGYTF.

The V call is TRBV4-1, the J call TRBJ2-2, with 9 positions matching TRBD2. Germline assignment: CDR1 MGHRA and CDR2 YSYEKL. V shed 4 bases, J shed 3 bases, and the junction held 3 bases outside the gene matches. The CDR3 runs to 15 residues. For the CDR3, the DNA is TGCGCCAGCAGCCTGCGGGGGGGAGACACCGGGGAGCTGTTTTTT. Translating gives CASSLRGGDTGELFF.

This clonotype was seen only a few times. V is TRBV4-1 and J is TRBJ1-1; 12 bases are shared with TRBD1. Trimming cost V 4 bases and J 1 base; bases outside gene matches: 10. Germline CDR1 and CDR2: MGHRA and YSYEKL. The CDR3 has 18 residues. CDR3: CASSRLWDRGLSNTEAFF. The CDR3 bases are TGCGCCAGCAGCCGACTATGGGACAGGGGGCTGTCGAACACTGAAGCTTTCTTT.

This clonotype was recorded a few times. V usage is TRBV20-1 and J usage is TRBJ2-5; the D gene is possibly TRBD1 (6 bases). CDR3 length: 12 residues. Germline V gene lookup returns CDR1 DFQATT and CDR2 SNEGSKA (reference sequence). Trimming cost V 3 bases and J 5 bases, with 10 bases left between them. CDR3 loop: CSARDSSETQYF. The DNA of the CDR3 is TGCAGTGCTAGGGACAGTTCGGAGACCCAGTACTTC.

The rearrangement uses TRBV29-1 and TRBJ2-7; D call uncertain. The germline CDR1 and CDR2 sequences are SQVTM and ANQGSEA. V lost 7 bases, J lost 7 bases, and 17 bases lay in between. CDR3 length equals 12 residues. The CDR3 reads CSAETRYNEQYF. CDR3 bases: TGCAGCGCTGAGACTCGGTACAATGAGCAGTACTTC.

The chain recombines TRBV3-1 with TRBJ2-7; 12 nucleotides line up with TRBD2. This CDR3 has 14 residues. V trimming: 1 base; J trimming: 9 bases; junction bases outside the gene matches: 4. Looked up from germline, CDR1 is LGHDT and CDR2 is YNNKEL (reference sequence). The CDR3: CASSQGTSGIGQYF. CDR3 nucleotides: TGTGCCAGCAGCCAAGGGACTAGCGGGATCGGGCAGTACTTC.

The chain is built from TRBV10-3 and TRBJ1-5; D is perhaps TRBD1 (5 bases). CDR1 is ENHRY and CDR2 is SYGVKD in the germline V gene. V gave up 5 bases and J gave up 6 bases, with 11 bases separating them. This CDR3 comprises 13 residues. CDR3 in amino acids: CAISRGPLQPQHF. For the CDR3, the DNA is TGTGCCATCAGTCGGGGACCCCTTCAGCCCCAGCATTTT.